The 11 T cell receptor beta chains below all came from one sample that was sequenced in a study of T cell repertoires in cytomegalovirus infection. TCRdb redid the calling of the reads with MiXCR, one entry per CDR3 protein. This sample has about 570,000 distinct CDR3 sequences, with under 45% found just once. These receptors lack a known antigen. The source material was cultured PBMCs, sampled from culture after CMV antigen stimulation. All receptors come from a human donor in good health (CMV status not recorded). Some clones in this sample may be carry-over from other donors' samples.

This clonotype was seen ten or more times. The chain joins TRBV7-2 to TRBJ2-5; D is perhaps TRBD2 (6 bases). The ends were cut back, 5 bases at V and 5 bases at J, with 15 bases in the middle. CDR1 is SGHTA and CDR2 is FQGNSA in the germline V gene. CDR3 size: 14 residues. The CDR3 loop is CASSPRRARETQYF. CDR3 in DNA: TGTGCCAGCAGCCCAAGGAGGGCCAGGGAGACCCAGTACTTC.

In its sample, this clonotype was seen a few times. The V call is TRBV29-1, the J call TRBJ2-1; TRBD2 aligns across 14 bases. CDR3 length: 14 amino acids. J gave up 8 bases and V 4 bases, and 4 bases lay outside the gene matches. Germline CDR1 is SQVTM and CDR2 is ANQGSEA. The CDR3 DNA reads TGCAGCGTTGGCGGACTAGCGGGAGGCGATGAGCAGTTCTTC. This encodes CSVGGLAGGDEQFF.

The rearrangement uses TRBV6-1 and TRBJ2-1, with 10 bases identical to TRBD2. Germline CDR1 is MNHNS and CDR2 is SASEGT. The CDR3 has 18 amino acids. V lost 0 bases, J lost 6 bases, and 11 bases stayed unmatched. CDR3 sequence reads: CASSEALRASGRANEQFF. CDR3 DNA sequence: TGTGCCAGCAGTGAAGCGCTTCGAGCGAGCGGGAGGGCCAATGAGCAGTTCTTC.

The rearrangement links TRBV7-2 to TRBJ2-1; 11 bases match TRBD2. CDR3 length: 16 residues. The V gene's germline CDR1 is SGHTA and CDR2 FQGNSA. The junction had 7 bases not matched to a gene; V was cut back by 5 bases and J by 4 bases. This CDR3 reads CASSPSGGNLYNEQFF. Written as DNA, the CDR3 is TGTGCCAGCAGCCCTAGCGGGGGGAACCTTTACAATGAGCAGTTCTTC.

V and J are TRBV7-9 and TRBJ2-4; D remains ambiguous. The CDR3 has 13 residues. Trimming stripped 6 bases from V and 10 bases from J, with 16 bases between. Germline loops: CDR1 SEHNR, CDR2 FQNEAQ (reference sequence). The CDR3 spells CASSPSSKAIQYF. In DNA, the CDR3 is TGTGCCAGCAGTCCCTCGTCTAAGGCTATTCAGTACTTC.

The chain joins TRBV20-1 to TRBJ2-7; D is unclear. Germline CDR1 and CDR2: DFQATT and SNEGSKA (reference sequence). V was pared by 3 bases and J by 2 bases, with 8 bases between. The CDR3 covers 12 residues. The CDR3 is CSASADAYEQYF. The CDR3 nucleotides read TGCAGTGCTAGCGCAGATGCCTACGAGCAGTACTTC.

This clonotype was detected once. This rearrangement joins TRBV6-2 or TRBV6-3 to TRBJ2-5; D is possibly TRBD2 (6 bases). The CDR3 length is 14 residues. Trimming stripped 9 bases from V and 1 base from J, with 15 bases between. Per the germline V gene, CDR1 is MNHEY and CDR2 is SVGEGT. CDR3 DNA sequence: TGTGCCAGTGGAGGGTTTTGGTTCCAAGAGACCCAGTACTTC. Translated: CASGGFWFQETQYF.

The rearrangement uses TRBV15 and TRBJ1-1, with TRBD1 matching over 9 bases. CDR3 size: 15 residues. Germline V gene sequence: CDR1 LNHNV, CDR2 YYDKDF (reference sequence). V trimming: 2 bases; J trimming: 6 bases; junction bases outside the gene matches: 7. The CDR3 loop reads CATSRKRDRAPEAFF. The CDR3 DNA sequence: TGTGCCACCAGCAGAAAACGGGACAGGGCCCCTGAAGCTTTCTTT.

A few counts support this clonotype. The chain links TRBV6-1 to TRBJ1-2; a possible D gene is TRBD1 (5 bases). With 0 bases removed from V and 4 bases from J, the gap between germline ends came to 12 bases. CDR1 MNHNS and CDR2 SASEGT come from the germline V gene. CDR3 length equals 15 residues. As DNA, the CDR3 is TGTGCCAGCAGTGAAGCCAGGGTGCTCCGCTATGGCTACACCTTC. It is translated as CASSEARVLRYGYTF.

This clonotype was seen a handful of times. This sequence joins TRBV7-7 and TRBJ2-1; D is perhaps TRBD2 (5 bases). Trimming cost V 5 bases and J 7 bases, with 12 bases left between them. The CDR3 has 13 amino acids. Germline CDR1 reads SSHAT; CDR2 reads FNYEAQ (reference sequence). The CDR3 sequence: CASSQEGGNEQFF. CDR3 DNA: TGTGCCAGCAGCCAAGAAGGCGGGAATGAGCAGTTCTTC.

J is TRBJ1-2 and V is TRBV6-5; 8 bases align to TRBD1. With 4 bases clipped from V and 4 bases from J, the junction kept 2 bases outside the gene matches. CDR1 is MNHEY and CDR2 is SVGAGI in the germline V gene. The CDR3 length is 13 residues. In DNA form, the CDR3 reads TGTGCCAGCAGTTCAGGGGGCGTCTATGGCTACACCTTC. It specifies CASSSGGVYGYTF.